These 23 T cell receptor beta chains share one sample of origin, sequenced in a study of shared clonotypes between healthy human individuals. TCRdb's copy holds only in-frame clones and misses some; the assay was immunoSEQ multiplex PCR. The profile covers approximately 720,000 clones, with about three quarters appearing a single time and approximately 1.8% taken by the ten largest. The specimen was memory CD4+ T cells sorted from blood. Subset: CD45RA-negative fraction. All receptors derive from a woman in her 30s in good health.

V gene TRBV19 combines with J gene TRBJ1-4, with TRBD1 as a possible D gene (6 bases). The germline CDR1 and CDR2 sequences are LNHDA and SQIVND (reference sequence). The V gene lost 5 bases and the J gene lost 14 bases, with 18 bases spanning the gap. The CDR3 spans 13 residues. CDR3 region: CASSPDSPEGLFF. Here the CDR3 DNA reads TGTGCCAGTAGTCCGGACAGCCCGGAAGGGCTGTTTTTT.

The chain is built from TRBV11-2 and TRBJ1-1, with TRBD1 matching over 9 bases. The germline V gene has CDR1 SGHAT and CDR2 FQNNGV. The length of the CDR3 is 13 residues. V was clipped by 7 bases and J by 4 bases; unmatched bases: 4. Here the CDR3 DNA reads TGTGCCAGCACTCGGGACAGGGCCACTGAAGCTTTCTTT. Encoded protein: CASTRDRATEAFF.

The rearrangement joins TRBV7-9 to TRBJ2-3; 7 bases align to TRBD2. The CDR3 loop spans 15 amino acids. V shed 5 bases, J shed 2 bases, and the junction held 7 bases outside the gene matches. Germline CDR1 reads SEHNR; CDR2 reads FQNEAQ (reference sequence). The CDR3 DNA is TGTGCCAGCAGCGTGAAGGGAGGGGACACAGATACGCAGTATTTT. It encodes CASSVKGGDTDTQYF.

The chain uses TRBV7-9 and TRBJ1-1; a weak D match, TRBD1 (5 bases). Germline CDR1 and CDR2: SEHNR and FQNEAQ (reference sequence). The CDR3 runs to 12 residues. Trimming removed 5 bases at V and 5 bases at J, with 9 bases between. Here the CDR3 DNA reads TGTGCCAGCAGCCCGCAGGGAACTGAAGCTTTCTTT. This encodes CASSPQGTEAFF.

The sample holds a few counts of this clone. The V gene is TRBV5-1, the J gene TRBJ2-7; D not certain. The CDR3 extends over 11 amino acids. V was clipped by 6 bases and J by 7 bases, with 11 bases between them. From germline, CDR1 is SGHRS and CDR2 YFSETQ. CDR3 DNA sequence: TGCGCCAGCACCCGCCGAGGAGAGCAGTACTTC. Its protein is CASTRRGEQYF.

This chain links TRBV5-1 with TRBJ2-7; possibly TRBD1 for D (5 bases). Germline loops: CDR1 SGHRS, CDR2 YFSETQ. Trimming left V 0 bases short and J 3 bases short, with 10 bases between. CDR3 size: 14 residues. The CDR3 region is CASSLVQGGYEQYF. The CDR3 DNA reads as TGCGCCAGCAGCTTGGTGCAGGGCGGCTACGAGCAGTACTTC.

This chain connects TRBV29-1 to TRBJ2-2; D unclear. Per germline, CDR1 SQVTM and CDR2 ANQGSEA. The CDR3 has 13 amino acids. Trimming removed 6 bases at V and 3 bases at J, with 11 bases between. The CDR3 protein is CSVYKSDTGELFF. The CDR3 nucleotides are TGCAGCGTATACAAGAGCGACACCGGGGAGCTGTTTTTT.

This clone appeared a few times. This chain connects TRBV11-2 to TRBJ2-3; tentative D call: TRBD2 (6 bases). The CDR3 runs 14 residues. The ends were cut back, 5 bases at V and 11 bases at J, with 20 bases in the middle. Germline CDR1 is SGHAT and CDR2 is FQNNGV. CDR3: CASSPRGGGSKQYF. Written as DNA, the CDR3 is TGTGCCAGCAGCCCCCGGGGTGGAGGGTCTAAGCAGTATTTT.

The chain recombines TRBV29-1 with TRBJ1-2; 7 bases agree with TRBD1. The CDR3 extends over 13 amino acids. V was pared by 5 bases and J by 3 bases, with 6 bases of the junction left unmatched. Germline V gene sequence: CDR1 SQVTM, CDR2 ANQGSEA. The CDR3 reads CSVNRGQDYGYTF. CDR3 nucleotide sequence: TGCAGCGTTAACAGGGGTCAGGACTATGGCTACACCTTC.

The V and J genes are TRBV4-1 and TRBJ1-3, with D possibly being TRBD1 (5 bases). From germline, CDR1 is MGHRA and CDR2 YSYEKL. CDR3 length: 15 amino acids. With 1 base removed from V and 6 bases from J, the gap between germline ends came to 13 bases. DNA of the CDR3: TGCGCCAGCAGCCAAGTCGGGACTCCTGAAAACACCATATATTTT. Its protein product is CASSQVGTPENTIYF.

The V gene is TRBV15, the J gene TRBJ2-7; 8 bases match TRBD2. The CDR3 covers 16 residues. Trimming took 1 base from V and 0 from J; bases not matched to a gene: 5. Per germline, CDR1 LNHNV and CDR2 YYDKDF (reference sequence). CDR3 bases: TGTGCCACCAGCAGAGCAAGACTAGCGACCTCCTACGAGCAGTACTTC. Its protein is CATSRARLATSYEQYF.

The gene calls are TRBV2 and TRBJ2-3, with D unresolved. Germline CDR1 reads SNHLY; CDR2 reads FYNNEI. The CDR3 extends over 16 amino acids. The V gene lost 7 bases and the J gene lost 0 bases, with 17 bases spanning the gap. CDR3 protein: CASIRRVLPSTDTQYF. The CDR3 DNA reads TGTGCCAGCATTCGCCGGGTCCTCCCTAGCACAGATACGCAGTATTTT.

This CDR3 reads CASSQTGAPYSGANVLTF. The DNA for the CDR3 is TGTGCCAGCAGTCAAACAGGGGCCCCTTACTCTGGGGCCAACGTCCTGACTTTC. This chain connects TRBV27 to TRBJ2-6, with 7 nucleotides matching TRBD1. The CDR3 is 18 residues long. Germline V lookup: CDR1 MNHEY, CDR2 SMNVEV (reference sequence). V lost 5 bases, J lost 0 bases, and 10 bases stayed unmatched.

This clone appeared many times. V gene TRBV28 combines with J gene TRBJ2-7, with TRBD2 as a possible D gene (6 bases). This CDR3 has 15 amino acids. V lost 5 bases to trimming and J lost 3 bases, with 17 bases between them. Germline V CDR1 and CDR2: MDHEN, SYDVKM. CDR3 region: CASSGGLSRGYEQYF. CDR3 in DNA: TGTGCCAGCAGTGGTGGTCTCTCGCGGGGCTACGAGCAGTACTTC.

A remark on this clone: Other DNA sequences of this sample code for an identical CDR3. The chain couples TRBV28 to TRBJ1-4; D possibly corresponds to TRBD1 (5 bases). Germline lookup yields CDR1 MDHEN and CDR2 SYDVKM. Trimming shortened V by 3 bases and J by 8 bases, and 13 bases separated the two germline ends. This CDR3 has 14 amino acids. The CDR3 region has the DNA TGTGCCAGCAGTTTGGACATGACAAACGAAAAACTGTTTTTT. This encodes CASSLDMTNEKLFF.

The rearrangement joins TRBV7-9 to TRBJ2-7; 9 bases match TRBD1. The CDR3 totals 15 residues. Germline assignment: CDR1 SEHNR and CDR2 FQNEAQ (reference sequence). After removal of 4 bases from V and 9 bases from J, the junction contained 13 bases not matched to a gene. CDR3 region: CASSWPRTGDRGQYF. CDR3 nucleotide sequence: TGTGCCAGCAGCTGGCCCAGGACAGGGGATCGAGGGCAGTACTTC.

The V gene is TRBV5-5, the J gene TRBJ1-4, with 7 nucleotides matching TRBD1. V lost 2 bases to trimming and J lost 7 bases; unmatched junction nucleotides: 14. From germline, CDR1 is SGHKS and CDR2 YYEKEE (reference sequence). The CDR3 runs to 17 residues. The chain's CDR3 is CASSLISIQGSVEKLFF. Here the CDR3 DNA reads TGTGCCAGCAGCTTAATTTCCATACAGGGGTCGGTTGAAAAACTGTTTTTT.

The chain combines TRBV15 with TRBJ2-1; D might be TRBD2 (5 bases). V was pared by 3 bases and J by 8 bases, with 5 bases between. Germline CDR1 reads LNHNV; CDR2 reads YYDKDF (reference sequence). This CDR3 has 11 residues. DNA of the CDR3: TGTGCCACCAGCAGGAGGGATGAGCAGTTCTTC. This translates into CATSRRDEQFF.

The rearrangement links TRBV28 to TRBJ1-2, with 7 bases that match TRBD1. The CDR3 is made up of 12 amino acids. The germline V gene encodes CDR1 MDHEN and CDR2 SYDVKM. V shed 10 bases, J shed 1 base, and the junction held 3 bases outside the gene matches. The CDR3 coding sequence is TGTGCCACCAGGGGGGTTAACTATGGCTACACCTTC. Translation gives CATRGVNYGYTF.

The chain has TRBV19 and TRBJ1-1; D may be TRBD1 (5 bases). CDR1 is LNHDA, CDR2 SQIVND, per germline (reference sequence). The CDR3 is made up of 13 amino acids. V was pared by 4 bases and J by 11 bases, with 17 bases between. CDR3 region: CASSTRDPTGAFF. CDR3 in DNA: TGTGCCAGTAGTACGCGGGACCCCACCGGGGCTTTCTTT.

The CDR3 DNA reads TGTGCCAGCTCAACGGGACAGGGTGTGGCAACTAATGAAAAACTGTTTTTT. As protein: CASSTGQGVATNEKLFF. This chain uses TRBV18 with TRBJ1-4; TRBD1 aligns across 9 bases. V gave up 5 bases and J gave up 0 bases; unmatched junction bases: 7. CDR3 length: 17 residues. Germline CDR1 is KGHSH and CDR2 is LQKENI.

The chain has TRBV2 and TRBJ1-5, with 8 bases identical to TRBD1. CDR3 length equals 15 residues. The germline gives CDR1 SNHLY, CDR2 FYNNEI. V lost 6 bases and J lost 7; bases outside the gene matches: 11. The CDR3 DNA reads TGTGCCAGCAGACTGGACAGGGTAGTCTGGCAGCCCCAGCATTTT. Protein product: CASRLDRVVWQPQHF.

This chain's CDR3 is CAISDRGEQFF. The DNA for the CDR3 is TGTGCCATCAGTGACCGGGGTGAGCAGTTCTTC. V is TRBV10-3 and J is TRBJ2-1, with D possibly TRBD2 on 5 matching bases. Trimming took 3 bases from V and 9 from J, leaving 6 bases between them. CDR1 is ENHRY and CDR2 is SYGVKD in the germline V gene. This CDR3 has 11 amino acids.